This TCR beta chain was profiled in a study of blood T cell repertoires in COVID-19. For the study at large: Acute-phase and convalescent COVID-19 samples originated in the United States, Italy and Spain. The analysed material was cDNA or gDNA that came from T cells, B-cell-depleted T cells, or PBMCs.

Original analysis: Cell counts per sample came from amplifying reference gene primers. Sequencing was performed with immunoSEQ multiplex PCR; in TCRdb, only in-frame clones are kept and a portion is missing. V and J calls and clone size are copied from that table; D and trimming were computed from the DNA. Of around 190,000 clones listed, around nine tenths are singletons. Germline assignment: CDR1 SGHTA and CDR2 FQGNSA. The CDR3 covers 15 residues. Trimming took off 0 bases at V and 5 bases at J, with 10 bases between the two ends. Sequencing input: peripheral blood. The genes are TRBV7-2 and TRBJ1-4; D is perhaps TRBD1 (5 bases). The receptor was isolated from a human donor in a cohort sampled during active COVID-19. The DNA of the CDR3 is TGTGCCAGCAGCTTAGCGGGGACTAGCAATGAAAAACTGTTTTTT. This codes for CASSLAGTSNEKLFF.